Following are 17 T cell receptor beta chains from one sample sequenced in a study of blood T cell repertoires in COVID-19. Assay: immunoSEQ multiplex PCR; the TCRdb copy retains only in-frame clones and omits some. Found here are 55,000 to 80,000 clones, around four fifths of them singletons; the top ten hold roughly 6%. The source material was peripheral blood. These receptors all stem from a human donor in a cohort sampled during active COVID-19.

CDR3 in amino acids: CASSPLVLRDFADTQYF. In nucleotides, the CDR3 is TGCGCCAGCAGCCCGCTGGTTCTGCGGGACTTCGCAGATACGCAGTATTTT. The rearrangement links TRBV4-1 to TRBJ2-3; maybe TRBD2 (6 bases). CDR3 size: 17 residues. In germline, CDR1 is MGHRA, CDR2 YSYEKL. V was shortened by 4 bases and J by 4 bases, with 21 bases between the two germline ends.

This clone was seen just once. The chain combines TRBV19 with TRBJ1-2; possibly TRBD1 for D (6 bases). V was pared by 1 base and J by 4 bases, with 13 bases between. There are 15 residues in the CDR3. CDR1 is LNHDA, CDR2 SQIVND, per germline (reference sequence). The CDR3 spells CASSIATGTSYGYTF. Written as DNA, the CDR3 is TGTGCCAGTAGTATAGCCACCGGGACATCCTATGGCTACACCTTC.

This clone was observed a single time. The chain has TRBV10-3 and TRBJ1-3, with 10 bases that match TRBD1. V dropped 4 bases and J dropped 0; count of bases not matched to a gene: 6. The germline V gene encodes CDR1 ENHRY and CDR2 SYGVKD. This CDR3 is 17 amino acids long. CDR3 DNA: TGTGCCATCAGTGGGACAGGGGGTATATCCTCTGGAAACACCATATATTTT. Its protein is CAISGTGGISSGNTIYF.

The CDR3 nucleotides are TGTGCCAGCAGAGTCGGGGCCGGGGAGCTGTTTTTT. This translates into CASRVGAGELFF. This chain joins TRBV2 and TRBJ2-2; perhaps TRBD2 as D (5 bases). CDR3 length equals 12 residues. V lost 6 bases, J lost 6 bases, and 8 bases lay in between. Germline CDR1 SNHLY, CDR2 FYNNEI.

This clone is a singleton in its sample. CDR3 sequence (DNA): TGTGCCAGCAACCCAGCGGGAGGGCCGGGGAACAATGAGCAGTTCTTC. As protein: CASNPAGGPGNNEQFF. The chain couples TRBV5-6 to TRBJ2-1, with TRBD2 matching 10 bases. The length of the CDR3 is 16 residues. The germline V gene has CDR1 SGHDT and CDR2 YYEEEE. V dropped 6 bases and J dropped 5; count of bases not matched to a gene: 11. Full variable domain (remainder filled in from reference TRBV5-6 and TRBJ2-1): DAGVTQSPTHLIKTRGQQVTLRCSPKSGHDTVSWYQQALGQGPQFIFQYYEEEERQRGNFPDRFSGHQFPNYSSELNVNALLLGDSALYLCASNPAGGPGNNEQFFGPGTRLTVL.

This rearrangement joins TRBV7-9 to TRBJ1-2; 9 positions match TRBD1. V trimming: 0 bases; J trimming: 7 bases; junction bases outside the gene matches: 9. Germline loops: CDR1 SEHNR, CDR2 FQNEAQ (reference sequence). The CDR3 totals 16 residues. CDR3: CASSLAVDRGFIGYTF. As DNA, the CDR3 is TGTGCCAGCAGCTTAGCTGTGGACAGGGGATTTATTGGCTACACCTTC. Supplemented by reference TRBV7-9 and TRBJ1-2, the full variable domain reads DTGVSQNPRHKITKRGQNVTFRCDPISEHNRLYWYRQTLGQGPEFLTYFQNEAQLEKSRLLSDRFSAERPKGSFSTLEIQRTEQGDSAMYLCASSLAVDRGFIGYTFGSGTRLTVV.

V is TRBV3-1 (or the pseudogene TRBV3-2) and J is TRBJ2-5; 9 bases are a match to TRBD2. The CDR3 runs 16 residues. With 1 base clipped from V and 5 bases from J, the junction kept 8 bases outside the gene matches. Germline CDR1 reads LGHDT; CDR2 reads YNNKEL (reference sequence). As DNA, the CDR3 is TGTGCCAGCAGCCAAGCCCGGGGTAGCGGGGGTGAGACCCAGTACTTC. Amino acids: CASSQARGSGGETQYF.

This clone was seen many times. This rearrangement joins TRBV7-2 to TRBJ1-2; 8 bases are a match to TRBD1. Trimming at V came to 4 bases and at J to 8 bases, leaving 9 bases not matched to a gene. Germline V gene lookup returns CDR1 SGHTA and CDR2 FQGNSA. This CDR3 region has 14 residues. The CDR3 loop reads CASSYPGTGGGYTF. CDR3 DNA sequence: TGTGCCAGCAGCTATCCCGGGACAGGTGGGGGCTACACCTTC.

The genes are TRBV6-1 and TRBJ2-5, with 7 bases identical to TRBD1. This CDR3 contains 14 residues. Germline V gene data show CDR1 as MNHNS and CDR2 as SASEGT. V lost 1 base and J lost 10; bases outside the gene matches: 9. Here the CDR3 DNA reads TGTGCCAGCAGTGAAGTGACAGGGATAACTGGCCAGTACTTC. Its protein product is CASSEVTGITGQYF.

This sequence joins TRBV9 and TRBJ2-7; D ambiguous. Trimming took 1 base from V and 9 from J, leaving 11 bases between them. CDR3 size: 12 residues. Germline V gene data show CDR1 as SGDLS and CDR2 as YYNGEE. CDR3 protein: CASSVPRIGQYF. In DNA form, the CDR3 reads TGTGCCAGCAGCGTACCGAGGATAGGGCAGTACTTC.

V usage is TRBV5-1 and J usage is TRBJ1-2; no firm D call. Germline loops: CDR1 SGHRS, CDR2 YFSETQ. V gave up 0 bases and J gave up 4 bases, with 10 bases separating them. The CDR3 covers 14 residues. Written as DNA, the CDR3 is TGCGCCAGCAGCTTGGACACGCTCGTCTATGGCTACACCTTC. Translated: CASSLDTLVYGYTF. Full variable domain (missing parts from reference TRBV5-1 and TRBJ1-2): KAGVTQTPRYLIKTRGQQVTLSCSPISGHRSVSWYQQTPGQGLQFLFEYFSETQRNKGNFPGRFSGRQFSNSRSEMNVSTLELGDSALYLCASSLDTLVYGYTFGSGTRLTVV.

This chain's CDR3 is CSAQGTSGSYNEQFF. CDR3 sequence (DNA): TGCAGCGCCCAAGGGACTAGCGGCTCCTACAATGAGCAGTTCTTC. The chain joins TRBV29-1 to TRBJ2-1, with 11 bases matching TRBD2. This CDR3 is 15 amino acids long. V lost 7 bases, J lost 0 bases, and 5 bases stayed unmatched. The germline V gene encodes CDR1 SQVTM and CDR2 ANQGSEA.

The CDR3 spells CASSRARGRYQETQYF. CDR3 coding DNA: TGTGCCAGCAGCCGAGCCAGGGGACGGTACCAAGAGACCCAGTACTTC. V gene TRBV5-8 combines with J gene TRBJ2-5, with D possibly matching TRBD1 (6 bases). Trimming removed 4 bases at V and 0 bases at J, with 16 bases between. The germline V gene has CDR1 SGHTS and CDR2 YDEGEE. CDR3 length: 16 amino acids.

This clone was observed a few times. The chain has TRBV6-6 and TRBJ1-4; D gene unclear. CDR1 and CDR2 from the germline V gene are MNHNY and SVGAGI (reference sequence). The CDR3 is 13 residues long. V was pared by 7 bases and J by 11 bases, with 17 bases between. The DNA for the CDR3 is TGTGCCAGCACTGCCGACGCAGGATGGAAACTGTTTTTT. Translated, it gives CASTADAGWKLFF.

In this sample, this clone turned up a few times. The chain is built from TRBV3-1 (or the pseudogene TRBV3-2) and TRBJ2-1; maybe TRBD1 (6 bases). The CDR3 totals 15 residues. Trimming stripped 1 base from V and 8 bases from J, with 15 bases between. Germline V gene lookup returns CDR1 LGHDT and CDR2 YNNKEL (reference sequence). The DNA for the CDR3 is TGTGCCAGCAGCCAAGTCACAGGGTGGTCTTATGAGCAGTTCTTC. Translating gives CASSQVTGWSYEQFF.

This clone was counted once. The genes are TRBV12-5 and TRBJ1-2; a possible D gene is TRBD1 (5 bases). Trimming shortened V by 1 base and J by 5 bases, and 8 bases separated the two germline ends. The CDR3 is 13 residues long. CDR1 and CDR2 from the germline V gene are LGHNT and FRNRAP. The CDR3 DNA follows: TGTGCTAGTGGTTTGGCGTACAGGTATGGCTACACCTTC. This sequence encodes CASGLAYRYGYTF. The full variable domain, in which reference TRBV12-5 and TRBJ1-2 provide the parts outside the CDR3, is DARVTQTPRHKVTEMGQEVTMRCQPILGHNTVFWYRQTMMQGLELLAYFRNRAPLDDSGMPKDRFSAEMPDATLATLKIQPSEPRDSAVYFCASGLAYRYGYTFGSGTRLTVV.

CDR3 bases: TGCAGCGTCAAGGGGGCCGAAGAGACCCAGTACTTC. As protein: CSVKGAEETQYF. The gene calls are TRBV29-1 and TRBJ2-5; TRBD1 matches 7 bases. The V gene end was trimmed by 6 bases and the J gene end by 3 bases; junction bases not matched to a gene: 4. Germline CDR1 reads SQVTM; CDR2 reads ANQGSEA. This CDR3 is built from 12 residues.